A selection of T cell receptor beta chains follows, all from one sample in a study of shared clonotypes between healthy human individuals. Libraries were prepared by immunoSEQ multiplex PCR; TCRdb keeps only in-frame clonotypes and omits some of them. The sample lists about 600,000 clones, roughly 98% occurring once. Specimen: naive CD8+ T cells sorted from blood. All receptors derive from a man aged 30-40 years in good health. CDR3s include the opening cysteine and the closing phenylalanine or tryptophan. D genes are given only for firm matches. The size of a clone is reported for some rows only, either as once, few or many, or as a class for expanded clones.

clone_size j_call v_call d_call cdr3_aa cdr3_nt
. TRBJ2-7 TRBV27 TRBD2 CASSGTPSGRLYEQYF TGTGCCAGCAGTGGAACGCCTAGCGGGAGGCTGTACGAGCAGTACTTC
. TRBJ2-7 TRBV27 TRBD1 CASSSYRGQYEQYF TGTGCCAGCAGTTCCTACAGGGGGCAGTACGAGCAGTACTTC
. TRBJ2-3 TRBV27 . CASSLSTWDTQYF TGTGCCAGCAGTTTATCTACGTGGGATACGCAGTATTTT
. TRBJ2-7 TRBV19 . CASSRTEILFYEQYF TGTGCCAGTAGCCGAACAGAAATACTCTTCTACGAGCAGTACTTC
. TRBJ2-7 TRBV28 . CASSLIPELGPPYEQYF TGTGCCAGCAGTTTAATCCCCGAACTAGGTCCCCCCTACGAGCAGTACTTC
. TRBJ2-7 TRBV2 TRBD1 CASTDRYYEQYF TGTGCCAGCACGGACAGGTACTACGAGCAGTACTTC
. TRBJ2-2 TRBV27 . CASRNTGELFF TGTGCCAGCCGGAACACCGGGGAGCTGTTTTTT
. TRBJ1-1 TRBV4-3 . CASSQGRTLYSEAFF TGCGCCAGCAGCCAAGGCCGGACCTTGTACTCTGAAGCTTTCTTT
. TRBJ1-2 TRBV6-6 . CASSYSPGSGYGYTF TGTGCCAGCAGTTACTCGCCAGGGTCGGGCTATGGCTACACCTTC
. TRBJ2-3 TRBV7-9 TRBD2 CASSPGTSGRLRNTQYF TGTGCCAGCAGCCCCGGGACTAGCGGGAGACTTAGAAATACGCAGTATTTT
. TRBJ2-4 TRBV11-2 . CASSPALGLAKNIQYF TGTGCCAGCAGCCCTGCTCTTGGGTTAGCCAAAAACATTCAGTACTTC
. TRBJ2-1 TRBV29-1 TRBD2 CSVEDSGLAGGLSYNEQFF TGCAGCGTTGAAGATTCGGGACTAGCGGGAGGGCTTTCCTACAATGAGCAGTTCTTC
. TRBJ2-5 TRBV10-1 TRBD1 CASSEDRVLETQYF TGCGCCAGCAGTGAAGACAGGGTATTGGAGACCCAGTACTTC
. TRBJ1-2 TRBV28 . CASRAGTQGYTF TGTGCCAGCAGAGCCGGGACGCAAGGCTACACCTTC
. TRBJ2-7 TRBV5-5 TRBD2 CASSLRTSGGMFPYEQYF TGTGCCAGCAGCTTGCGGACTAGCGGAGGGATGTTTCCCTACGAGCAGTACTTC
. TRBJ2-2 TRBV27 . CASSLSSRPNTGELFF TGTGCCAGCAGTTTATCAAGTCGCCCGAACACCGGGGAGCTGTTTTTT
. TRBJ2-1 TRBV10-2 . CASSPGYEQPSTYNEQFF TGCGCCAGCAGTCCAGGGTACGAACAACCATCGACCTACAATGAGCAGTTCTTC
. TRBJ2-2 TRBV7-9 . CASSSPGTVNTGELFF TGTGCCAGCAGCTCTCCAGGGACGGTGAACACCGGGGAGCTGTTTTTT
. TRBJ2-1 TRBV2 . CASYDGGLNEQFF TGTGCCAGCTACGATGGGGGTCTCAATGAGCAGTTCTTC
once TRBJ2-7 TRBV5-5 TRBD1 CASSHPDRGYEQYF TGTGCCAGCAGCCACCCGGACAGGGGCTACGAGCAGTACTTC
. TRBJ2-7 TRBV7-9 . CASSTGQRYEQYF TGTGCCAGCAGCACTGGACAGCGCTACGAGCAGTACTTC
. TRBJ2-3 TRBV7-6 TRBD2 CASSQNPSGTSSTDTQYF TGTGCCAGCAGCCAAAACCCTAGCGGAACCTCTAGCACAGATACGCAGTATTTT
once TRBJ1-2 TRBV6-5 . CASSPSPFSYGYTF TGTGCCAGCAGCCCCTCTCCATTCAGCTATGGCTACACCTTC
. TRBJ2-7 TRBV30 TRBD1 CACRQGMDYEQYF TGTGCCTGTCGACAGGGGATGGATTACGAGCAGTACTTC
. TRBJ2-2 TRBV9 . CASSVAGGDPPGTGELFF TGTGCCAGCAGCGTAGCCGGGGGCGATCCGCCGGGCACCGGGGAGCTGTTTTTT
. TRBJ1-1 TRBV28 . CASSSTRNTEAFF TGTGCCAGCAGTTCCACCCGGAACACTGAAGCTTTCTTT
once TRBJ2-1 TRBV11-2 . CASSLVINEQFF TGTGCCAGCAGCTTAGTTATTAATGAGCAGTTCTTC
. TRBJ2-1 TRBV18 . CASSPTISLLQSLTQFF TGTGCCAGCTCACCAACTATTTCCCTCCTACAATCTCTAACCCAGTTCTTC
. TRBJ2-1 TRBV15 . CATSNGMAGNEQFF TGTGCCACCAGCAACGGGATGGCGGGGAATGAGCAGTTCTTC
. TRBJ2-1 TRBV5-1 . CASSLVTGIYNEQFF TGCGCCAGCAGCTTGGTTACGGGAATCTACAATGAGCAGTTCTTC
. TRBJ2-1 TRBV29-1 . CSVDFMHNEQFF TGCAGCGTTGACTTTATGCACAATGAGCAGTTCTTC
. TRBJ2-5 TRBV27 TRBD2 CASSGGLALQETQYF TGTGCCAGCAGTGGGGGACTAGCGTTGCAAGAGACCCAGTACTTC
. TRBJ2-7 TRBV29-1 . CSVLDSYEQYF TGCAGCGTTCTCGACAGCTACGAGCAGTACTTC
. TRBJ2-7 TRBV9 TRBD2 CASSPSGSSYEQYF TGTGCCAGCAGCCCTAGCGGGAGCTCCTACGAGCAGTACTTC
. TRBJ2-7 TRBV6-1 TRBD1 CASSEDRVGSYEQYF TGTGCCAGCAGTGAGGACAGGGTTGGATCCTACGAGCAGTACTTC
. TRBJ2-5 TRBV6-6 TRBD2 CATKAGGETQYF TGTGCCACTAAAGCGGGAGGAGAGACCCAGTACTTC
. TRBJ1-3 TRBV10-3 . CAIRDNSGNTIYF TGTGCCATCAGAGACAACTCTGGAAACACCATATATTTT
. TRBJ1-4 TRBV6-5 TRBD1 CASSYLRTGVEKLFF TGTGCCAGCAGTTACCTTCGGACAGGGGTTGAAAAACTGTTTTTT
once TRBJ1-1 TRBV11-1 . CASRVDGAGVMNTEAFF TGTGCCAGCAGAGTGGACGGGGCCGGAGTCATGAACACTGAAGCTTTCTTT
. TRBJ2-7 TRBV14 . CASSQEWRTSISSYEQYF TGTGCCAGCAGCCAAGAGTGGAGAACCTCAATAAGCTCCTACGAGCAGTACTTC
. TRBJ1-2 TRBV2 . CASSGFLIGRDGYTF TGTGCCAGCAGTGGTTTTCTCATCGGGCGGGATGGCTACACCTTC
. TRBJ1-5 TRBV6-1 . CASSDDSFKLNQPQHF TGTGCCAGCAGTGACGACAGTTTCAAGCTCAATCAGCCCCAGCATTTT
. TRBJ2-7 TRBV5-6 TRBD1 CASSLGTGGEQYF TGTGCCAGCAGCTTGGGGACAGGGGGCGAGCAGTACTTC